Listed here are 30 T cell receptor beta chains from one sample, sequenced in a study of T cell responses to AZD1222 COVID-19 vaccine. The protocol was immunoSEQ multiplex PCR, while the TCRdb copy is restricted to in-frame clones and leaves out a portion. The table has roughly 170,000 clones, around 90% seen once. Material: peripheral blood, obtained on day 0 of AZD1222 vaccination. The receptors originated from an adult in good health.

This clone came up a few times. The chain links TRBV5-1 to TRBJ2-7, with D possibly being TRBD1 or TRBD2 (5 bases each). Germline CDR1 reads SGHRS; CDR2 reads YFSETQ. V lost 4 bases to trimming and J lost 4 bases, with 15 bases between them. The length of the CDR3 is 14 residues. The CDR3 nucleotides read TGCGCCAGCAGCGGTTCGCTTGGGGGATACGAGCAGTACTTC. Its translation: CASSGSLGGYEQYF.

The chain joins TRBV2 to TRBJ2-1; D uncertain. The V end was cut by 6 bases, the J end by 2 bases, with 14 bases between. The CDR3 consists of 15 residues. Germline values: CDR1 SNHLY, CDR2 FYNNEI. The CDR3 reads CASSLRASAYNEQFF. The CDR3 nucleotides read TGTGCCAGCAGCCTCCGGGCGTCGGCCTACAATGAGCAGTTCTTC.

This chain's CDR3 is CATSPNWGNDQPQHF. CDR3 in DNA: TGTGCCACCAGTCCCAATTGGGGGAATGATCAGCCCCAGCATTTT. The chain combines TRBV24-1 with TRBJ1-5, with a tentative D call TRBD1 (5 bases). The CDR3 has 15 residues. With 6 bases removed from V and 5 bases from J, the gap between germline ends came to 16 bases. Germline V CDR1 and CDR2: KGHDR, SFDVKD.

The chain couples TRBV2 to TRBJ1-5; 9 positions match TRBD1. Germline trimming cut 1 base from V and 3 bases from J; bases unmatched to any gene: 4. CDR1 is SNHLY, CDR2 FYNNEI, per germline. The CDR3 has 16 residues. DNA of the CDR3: TGTGCCAGCAGTGAAGACAGGGGGCCATACAATCAGCCCCAGCATTTT. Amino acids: CASSEDRGPYNQPQHF.

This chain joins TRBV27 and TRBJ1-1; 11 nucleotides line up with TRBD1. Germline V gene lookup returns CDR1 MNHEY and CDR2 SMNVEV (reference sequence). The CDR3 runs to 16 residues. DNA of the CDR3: TGTACCCACCAAAAGGACAGGGGGCGGGCGGACACTGAAGCTTTCTTT. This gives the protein CTHQKDRGRADTEAFF.

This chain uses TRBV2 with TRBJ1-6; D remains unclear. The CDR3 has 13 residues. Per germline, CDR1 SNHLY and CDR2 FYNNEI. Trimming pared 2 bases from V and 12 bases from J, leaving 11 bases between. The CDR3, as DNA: TGTGCCAGCAGTGAACGACCGCCTGGACCCCTCCACTTT. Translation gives CASSERPPGPLHF.

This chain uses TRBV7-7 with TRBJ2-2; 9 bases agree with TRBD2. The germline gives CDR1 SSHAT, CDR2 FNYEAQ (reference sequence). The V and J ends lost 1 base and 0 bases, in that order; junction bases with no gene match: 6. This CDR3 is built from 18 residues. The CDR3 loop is CASSLGTSEDANTGELFF. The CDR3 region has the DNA TGTGCCAGCAGCTTAGGGACTAGCGAAGACGCGAACACCGGGGAGCTGTTTTTT.

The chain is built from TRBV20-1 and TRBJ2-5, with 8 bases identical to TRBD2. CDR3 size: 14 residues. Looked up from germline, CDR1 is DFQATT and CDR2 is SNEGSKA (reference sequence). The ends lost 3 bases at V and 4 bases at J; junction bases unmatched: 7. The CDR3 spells CSASSGTSLETQYF. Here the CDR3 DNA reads TGCAGTGCTAGTTCTGGGACTAGTTTAGAGACCCAGTACTTC.

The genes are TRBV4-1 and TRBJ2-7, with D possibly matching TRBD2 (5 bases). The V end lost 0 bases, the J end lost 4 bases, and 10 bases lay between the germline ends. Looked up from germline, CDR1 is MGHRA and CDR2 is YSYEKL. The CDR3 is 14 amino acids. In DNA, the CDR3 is TGCGCCAGCAGCCAAGAGGGGTCGGGGTACGAGCAGTACTTC. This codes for CASSQEGSGYEQYF.

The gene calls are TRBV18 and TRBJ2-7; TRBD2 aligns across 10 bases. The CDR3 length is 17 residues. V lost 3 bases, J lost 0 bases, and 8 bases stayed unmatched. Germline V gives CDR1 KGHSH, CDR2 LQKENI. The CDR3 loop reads CASSPFLTSGSSYEQYF. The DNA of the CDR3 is TGTGCCAGCTCACCCTTCCTGACTAGCGGGTCCTCCTACGAGCAGTACTTC.

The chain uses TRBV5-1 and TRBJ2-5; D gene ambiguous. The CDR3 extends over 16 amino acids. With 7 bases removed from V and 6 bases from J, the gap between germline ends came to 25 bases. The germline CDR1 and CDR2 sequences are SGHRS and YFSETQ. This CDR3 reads CASRSVRISDGQTQYF. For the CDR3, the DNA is TGCGCCAGCCGATCTGTCCGCATATCGGACGGTCAGACCCAGTACTTC.

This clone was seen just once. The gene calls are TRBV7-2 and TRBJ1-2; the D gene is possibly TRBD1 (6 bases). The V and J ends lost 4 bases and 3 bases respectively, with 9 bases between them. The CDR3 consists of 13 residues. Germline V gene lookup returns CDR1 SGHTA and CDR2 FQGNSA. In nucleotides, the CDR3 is TGTGCCAGCAGCTCCGGACAGCACTATGGCTACACCTTC. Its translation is CASSSGQHYGYTF. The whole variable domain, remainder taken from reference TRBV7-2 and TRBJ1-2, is GAGVSQSPSNKVTEKGKDVELRCDPISGHTALYWYRQSLGQGLEFLIYFQGNSAPDKSGLPSDRFSAERTGGSVSTLTIQRTQQEDSAVYLCASSSGQHYGYTFGSGTRLTVV.

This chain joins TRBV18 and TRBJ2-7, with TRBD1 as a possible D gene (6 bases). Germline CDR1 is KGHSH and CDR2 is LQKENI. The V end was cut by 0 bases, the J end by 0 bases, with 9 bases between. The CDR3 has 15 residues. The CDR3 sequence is CASSPPGTNSYEQYF. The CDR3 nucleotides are TGTGCCAGCTCACCACCGGGGACAAACTCCTACGAGCAGTACTTC.

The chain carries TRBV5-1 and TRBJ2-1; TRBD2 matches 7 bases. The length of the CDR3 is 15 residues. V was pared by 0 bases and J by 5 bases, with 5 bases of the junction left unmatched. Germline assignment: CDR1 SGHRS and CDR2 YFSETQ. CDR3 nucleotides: TGCGCCAGCAGCTTGGTCGCGGGGGAAAACAATGAGCAGTTCTTC. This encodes CASSLVAGENNEQFF.

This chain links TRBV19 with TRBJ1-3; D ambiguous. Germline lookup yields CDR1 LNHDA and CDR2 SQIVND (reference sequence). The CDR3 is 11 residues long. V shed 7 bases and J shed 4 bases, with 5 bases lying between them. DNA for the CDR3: TGTGCCAGTATGGAAGGAAACACCATATATTTT. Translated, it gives CASMEGNTIYF.

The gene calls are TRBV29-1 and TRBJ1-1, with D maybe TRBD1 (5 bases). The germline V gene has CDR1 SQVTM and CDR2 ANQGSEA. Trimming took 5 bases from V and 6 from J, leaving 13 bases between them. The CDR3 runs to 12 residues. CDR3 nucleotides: TGCAGCGTTTACGGGGGGGAACCTGAAGCTTTCTTT. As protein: CSVYGGEPEAFF.

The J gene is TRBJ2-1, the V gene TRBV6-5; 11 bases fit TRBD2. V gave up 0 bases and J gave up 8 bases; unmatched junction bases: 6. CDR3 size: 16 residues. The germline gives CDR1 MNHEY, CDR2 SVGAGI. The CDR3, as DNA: TGTGCCAGCAGTTACTCGACTAGCGGGATAGTCGATGAGCAGTTCTTC. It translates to CASSYSTSGIVDEQFF.

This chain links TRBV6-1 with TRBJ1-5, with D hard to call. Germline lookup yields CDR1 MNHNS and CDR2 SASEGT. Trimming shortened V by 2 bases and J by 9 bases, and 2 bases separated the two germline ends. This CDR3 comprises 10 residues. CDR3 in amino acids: CASSERPQHF. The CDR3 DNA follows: TGTGCCAGCAGTGAAAGGCCCCAGCATTTT.

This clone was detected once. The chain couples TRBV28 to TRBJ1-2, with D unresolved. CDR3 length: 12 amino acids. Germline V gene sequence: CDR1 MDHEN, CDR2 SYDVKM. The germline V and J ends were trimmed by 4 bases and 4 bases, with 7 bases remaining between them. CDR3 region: CASSSTSYGYTF. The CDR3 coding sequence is TGTGCCAGCAGTTCCACAAGCTATGGCTACACCTTC.

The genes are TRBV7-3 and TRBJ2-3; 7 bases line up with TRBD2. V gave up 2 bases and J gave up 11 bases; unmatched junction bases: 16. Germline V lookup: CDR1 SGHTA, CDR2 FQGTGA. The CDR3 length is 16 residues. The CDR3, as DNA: TGTGCCAGCAGCTTACGTGGGCGGGAGTGGGGTGTGCGGCAGTATTTT. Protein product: CASSLRGREWGVRQYF.

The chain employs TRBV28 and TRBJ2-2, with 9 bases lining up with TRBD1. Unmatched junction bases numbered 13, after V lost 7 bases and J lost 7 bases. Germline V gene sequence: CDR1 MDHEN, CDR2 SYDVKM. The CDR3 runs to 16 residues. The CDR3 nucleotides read TGTGCCAGCACTCAACCCCGGGACAGGGCGGGCGGGGAGCTGTTTTTT. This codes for CASTQPRDRAGGELFF.

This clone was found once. The CDR3 loop reads CASSPHEEGLNTYGYTF. In DNA, the CDR3 is TGCGCCAGCAGCCCCCATGAGGAAGGCCTCAACACCTATGGCTACACCTTC. The chain has TRBV4-1 and TRBJ1-2; D gene ambiguous. The germline V and J ends were trimmed by 4 bases and 4 bases, with 22 bases remaining between them. This CDR3 comprises 17 residues. The V gene's germline CDR1 is MGHRA and CDR2 YSYEKL.

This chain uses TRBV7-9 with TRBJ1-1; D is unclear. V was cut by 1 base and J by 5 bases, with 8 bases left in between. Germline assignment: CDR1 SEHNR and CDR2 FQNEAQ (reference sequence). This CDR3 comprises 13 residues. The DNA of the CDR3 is TGTGCCAGCAGCTTAGAGAGGGTTACTGAAGCTTTCTTT. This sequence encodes CASSLERVTEAFF.

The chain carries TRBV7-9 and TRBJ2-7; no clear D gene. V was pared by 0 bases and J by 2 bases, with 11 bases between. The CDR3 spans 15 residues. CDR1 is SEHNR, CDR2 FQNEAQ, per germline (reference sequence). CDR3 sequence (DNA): TGTGCCAGCAGCTTAGCCACGCAGGCTCCCTACGAGCAGTACTTC. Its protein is CASSLATQAPYEQYF.

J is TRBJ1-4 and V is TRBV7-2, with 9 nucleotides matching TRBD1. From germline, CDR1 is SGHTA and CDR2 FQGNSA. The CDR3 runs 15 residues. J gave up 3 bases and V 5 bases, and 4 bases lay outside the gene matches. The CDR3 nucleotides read TGTGCCAGCAGCACACAGGGGGCTGCTAATGAAAAACTGTTTTTT. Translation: CASSTQGAANEKLFF.

The CDR3 sequence: CASSRAGELFF. As DNA, the CDR3 is TGTGCCAGCAGTCGAGCAGGGGAGCTGTTTTTT. The chain is built from TRBV27 and TRBJ2-2, with D hard to call. V was trimmed by 5 bases and J by 8 bases, leaving 6 bases between them. CDR1 and CDR2 from the germline V gene are MNHEY and SMNVEV (reference sequence). This CDR3 is built from 11 residues.

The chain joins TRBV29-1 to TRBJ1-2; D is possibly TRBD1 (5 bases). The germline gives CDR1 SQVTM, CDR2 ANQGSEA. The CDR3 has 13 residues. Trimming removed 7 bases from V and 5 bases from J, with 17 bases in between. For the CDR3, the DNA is TGCAGCGCCAGGGACCCAAAGGAATATGGCTACACCTTC. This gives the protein CSARDPKEYGYTF.

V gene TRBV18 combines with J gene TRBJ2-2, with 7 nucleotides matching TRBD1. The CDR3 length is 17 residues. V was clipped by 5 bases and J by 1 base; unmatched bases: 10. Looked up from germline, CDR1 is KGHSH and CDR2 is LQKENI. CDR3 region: CASSANRGQENTGELFF. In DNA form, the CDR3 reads TGTGCCAGCTCAGCCAACCGAGGACAGGAGAACACCGGGGAGCTGTTTTTT.

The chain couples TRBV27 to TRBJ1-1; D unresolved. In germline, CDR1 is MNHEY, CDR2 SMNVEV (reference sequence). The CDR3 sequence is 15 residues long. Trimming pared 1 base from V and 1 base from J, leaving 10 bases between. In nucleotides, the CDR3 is TGTGCCAGCAGTTTATGGGCTTCGGCGAACACTGAAGCTTTCTTT. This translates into CASSLWASANTEAFF.

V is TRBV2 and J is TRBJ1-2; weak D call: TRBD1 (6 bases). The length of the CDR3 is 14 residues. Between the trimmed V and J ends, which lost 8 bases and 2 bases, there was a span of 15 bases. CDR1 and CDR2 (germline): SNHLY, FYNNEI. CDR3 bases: TGTGCCAGCTCCCCCGTAGGGGGAAACTATGGCTACACCTTC. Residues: CASSPVGGNYGYTF.